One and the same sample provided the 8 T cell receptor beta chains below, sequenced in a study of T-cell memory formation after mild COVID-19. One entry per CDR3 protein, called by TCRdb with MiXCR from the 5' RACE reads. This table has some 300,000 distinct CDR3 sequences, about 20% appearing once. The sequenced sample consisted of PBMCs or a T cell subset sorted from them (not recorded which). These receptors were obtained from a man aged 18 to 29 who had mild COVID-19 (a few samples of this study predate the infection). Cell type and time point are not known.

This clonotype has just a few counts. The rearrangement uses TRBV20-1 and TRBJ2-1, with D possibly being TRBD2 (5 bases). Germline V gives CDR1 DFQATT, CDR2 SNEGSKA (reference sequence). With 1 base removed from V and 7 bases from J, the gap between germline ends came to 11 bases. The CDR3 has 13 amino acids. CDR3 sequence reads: CSARGVLENEQFF. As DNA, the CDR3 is TGCAGTGCTAGAGGGGTACTAGAGAATGAGCAGTTCTTC.

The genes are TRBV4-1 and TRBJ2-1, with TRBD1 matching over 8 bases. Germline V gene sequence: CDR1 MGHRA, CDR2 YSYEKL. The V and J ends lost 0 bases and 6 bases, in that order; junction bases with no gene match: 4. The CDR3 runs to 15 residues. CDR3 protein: CASSQDQGARNEQFF. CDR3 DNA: TGCGCCAGCAGCCAAGACCAGGGGGCACGCAATGAGCAGTTCTTC.

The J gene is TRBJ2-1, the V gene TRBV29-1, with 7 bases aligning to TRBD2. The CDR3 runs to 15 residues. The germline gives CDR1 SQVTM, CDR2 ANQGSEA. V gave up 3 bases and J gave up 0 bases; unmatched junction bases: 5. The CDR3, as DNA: TGCAGCGTTGAGTTTGGCGGGGGCTCCTACAATGAGCAGTTCTTC. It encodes CSVEFGGGSYNEQFF.

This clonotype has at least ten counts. CDR3 loop: CASSVTSGGQETQYF. In DNA, the CDR3 is TGCGCCAGCAGTGTTACTAGCGGGGGACAAGAGACCCAGTACTTC. V gene TRBV4-1 combines with J gene TRBJ2-5; 11 bases match TRBD2. CDR1 MGHRA and CDR2 YSYEKL come from the germline V gene. Germline trimming cut 6 bases from V and 2 bases from J; bases unmatched to any gene: 5. The CDR3 extends over 15 amino acids.

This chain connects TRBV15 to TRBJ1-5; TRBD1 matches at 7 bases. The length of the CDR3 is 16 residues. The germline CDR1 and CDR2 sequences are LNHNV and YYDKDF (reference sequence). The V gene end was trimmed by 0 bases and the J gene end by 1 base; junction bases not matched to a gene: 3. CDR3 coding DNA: TGTGCCACCAGCAGAGACGGGACAGTGAGCAATCAGCCCCAGCATTTT. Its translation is CATSRDGTVSNQPQHF.

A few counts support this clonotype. CDR3 sequence reads: CASSRIAGGPYEQYF. CDR3 nucleotide sequence: TGTGCCAGCAGCCGCATAGCGGGGGGCCCCTACGAGCAGTACTTC. The chain joins TRBV3-1 to TRBJ2-7; 10 bases agree with TRBD2. J was trimmed by 2 bases and V by 4 bases; bases with no gene match: 5. Germline CDR1 and CDR2: LGHDT and YNNKEL (reference sequence). The CDR3 extends over 15 amino acids.

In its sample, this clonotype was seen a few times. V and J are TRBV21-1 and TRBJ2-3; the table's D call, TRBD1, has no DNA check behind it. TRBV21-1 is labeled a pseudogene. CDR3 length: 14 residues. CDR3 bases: TGTGCCAGCAGCACCCGGGGGGGAGGAGATACGCAGTATTTT. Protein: CASSTRGGGDTQYF.

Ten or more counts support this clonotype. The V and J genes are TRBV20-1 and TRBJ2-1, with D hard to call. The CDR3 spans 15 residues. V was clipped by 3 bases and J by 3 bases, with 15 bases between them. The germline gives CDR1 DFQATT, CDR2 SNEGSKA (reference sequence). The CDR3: CSARFQPSVYNEQFF. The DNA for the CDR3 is TGCAGTGCTAGGTTCCAGCCATCCGTCTACAATGAGCAGTTCTTC.